The clone carrying this T cell receptor (beta chain) was counted between two and nine times. Antigen unknown. Germline V gene sequence: CDR1 MDHEN, CDR2 SYDVKM. The length of the CDR3 is 16 residues. After removal of 2 bases from V and 4 bases from J, the junction contained 9 bases not matched to a gene. This record comes from a study of T-cell memory formation after mild COVID-19. Findings and limits, study-wide: Researchers report contracting CD4+ clones mostly in CM and EM, with CD8+ clones in EMRA.

Using its own MiXCR run on the 5' RACE reads, TCRdb lists one record per CDR3 protein. Altogether about 140,000 distinct CDR3 sequences are present, 11% to 15% being singletons, with the ten largest covering 25% to 30%. The chain has TRBV28 and TRBJ2-7; 9 bases map to TRBD2. The material sequenced was PBMCs or a T cell subset sorted from them (not recorded which). The source is an adult woman who had mild COVID-19 (a few samples of this study predate the infection). Cell type and time point are not known. The chain's CDR3 is CASSLHTSGYLYEQYF. In DNA form, the CDR3 reads TGTGCCAGCAGTTTACATACTAGCGGGTACCTTTACGAGCAGTACTTC.